This T cell receptor (beta chain) emerged from a study of blood T cells in healthy people across ages. Of note for this clonotype: The antigen is unknown.

This CDR3 has 15 amino acids. CDR1 ENHRY and CDR2 SYGVKD come from the germline V gene. Deletions cut 0 bases from V and 3 bases from J, with 11 bases between. Together with a sample-barcoded 5' primer, a J-beta primer mix was included in a second PCR lasting roughly 7 to 11 cycles. TCRdb redid the calling of the 5' RACE reads with MiXCR, one entry per CDR3 protein. The table shows 1.4 million or so distinct CDR3 sequences, with 35% to 45% occurring only once. Study-level results: Using unsorted PBMCs precluded a conclusive naive versus antigen-experienced comparison.

Sample: blood. This clonotype was obtained from a woman between 18 and 29 years old in good health. The chain carries TRBV10-3 and TRBJ1-2; D is unresolved. The CDR3 loop reads CAISESMTLDYGYTF. The CDR3 nucleotides read TGTGCCATCAGTGAGTCGATGACCCTTGACTATGGCTACACCTTC.